The clone carrying this T cell receptor beta chain was counted ten times or more. This sample is part of a study of esophageal squamous cell carcinoma under preoperative chemotherapy. The V end lost 0 bases, the J end lost 4 bases, and 10 bases lay between the germline ends. The CDR3 is 14 residues long. CDR1 is SGHKS and CDR2 is YYEKEE in the germline V gene (reference sequence). Indicated time point: before preoperative PTX-NDP chemotherapy. TCRdb ran MiXCR on the PCR reads and lists one entry per CDR3 protein. The sample lists about 7,000 distinct CDR3 sequences; approximately 32% were seen once. The TCR comes from a human donor with esophageal squamous cell carcinoma. The donor label of this sample is uncertain. The rearrangement uses TRBV5-5 and TRBJ1-2; D is undetermined. This specimen was acquired from a patient given preoperative chemotherapy. CDR3 in amino acids: CASSLDGGSYGYTF. The DNA of the CDR3 is TGTGCCAGCAGCTTGGATGGCGGGTCCTATGGCTACACCTTC.